Below, one T cell receptor beta chain is given with its context. Its antigen is unknown. The germline gives CDR1 SQVTM, CDR2 ANQGSEA. The CDR3 loop spans 13 amino acids. The data stem from a study of T cells expressing NK-cell markers. Across the study: It was sorted CD3+CD56-NKG2C+, CD3+CD56+NKG2C- and CD3+CD56+NKG2C+ T cells that provided the TCR beta repertoires. One of eight sequenced donors was HCMV-seronegative; the other seven were seropositive.

Notes on the study in general: Six or seven donors carried dominant NKG2C+ clonotypes that made up 1.0-7.0% of their CD8+ T cells. A handful of donors' CD3+CD56-NKG2C+ cells were dominated by the same clonotypes.

TCRdb reworked the 5' RACE reads into one entry per CDR3 protein, no DNA. This repertoire comprises some 500,000 distinct CDR3 sequences; its ten largest clones make up 1.4% to 1.5%. This sequence was found in a woman aged 45-60 years in good health. Sequencing was carried out using blood T cells: a sorted CD56 or NKG2C T cell subset, CD4+ or CD8+ T cells, or bulk PBMC T cells (not recorded which). The chain employs TRBV29-1 and TRBJ2-3; without DNA, the TCRdb call of TRBD2 cannot be checked. The CDR3 here is CSAQLDQRDTQYF.